Listed below are T cell receptor beta chains from one sample, sequenced in a study of blood T cell repertoires in COVID-19. Sequencing was performed with immunoSEQ multiplex PCR; in TCRdb, only in-frame clones are kept and a portion is missing. The sample contains 350,000 to 500,000 clones, about 88% of which appear only once. The sample was PBMCs or T cells enriched from blood (not recorded which). The receptors here all came from a woman under 30 who had been exposed to COVID-19. Both conserved end residues are part of each CDR3. D genes are given only for firm matches. Rows give clone size only sometimes, using once, few, many, or a class for an expanded clone.

J: TRBJ1-2
D: TRBD1
size: NA
V: TRBV19
DNA: TGTGCCAGTAGTGTACAGGGGGCGCAGCAAGGCTACACCTTC
CDR3: CASSVQGAQQGYTF

J: TRBJ2-3
D: NA
size: NA
V: TRBV5-1
DNA: TGCGCCAGCAGTGGGACAAATACGCAGTATTTT
CDR3: CASSGTNTQYF

J: TRBJ1-4
D: NA
size: NA
V: TRBV20-1
DNA: TGCAGTGCCTTTAATGAAAAACTGTTTTTT
CDR3: CSAFNEKLFF

J: TRBJ1-1
D: TRBD1
size: NA
V: TRBV5-1
DNA: TGCGCCAGCAGGAGCACAGGGGGCCCTTCCACTGAAGCTTTCTTT
CDR3: CASRSTGGPSTEAFF

J: TRBJ2-2
D: NA
size: NA
V: TRBV6-5
DNA: TGTGCCACGAGAGGGACAATCACCGGGGAGCTGTTTTTT
CDR3: CATRGTITGELFF

J: TRBJ1-1
D: NA
size: NA
V: TRBV5-1
DNA: TGCGCCAGCAGCTTGGGGGTACAGGTGAACACTGAAGCTTTCTTT
CDR3: CASSLGVQVNTEAFF

J: TRBJ1-4
D: NA
size: once
V: TRBV11-2
DNA: TGTGCCAGCAGCTTAGGGCAGACAACTAATGAAAAACTGTTTTTT
CDR3: CASSLGQTTNEKLFF

J: TRBJ1-1
D: NA
size: once
V: TRBV7-8
DNA: TGTGCCAGCAGCCCGGGGGGCGACACTGAAGCTTTCTTT
CDR3: CASSPGGDTEAFF

J: TRBJ2-5
D: NA
size: NA
V: TRBV5-1
DNA: TGCGCCAGCAGCTTGTGGGCAGGGGAGACCCAGTACTTC
CDR3: CASSLWAGETQYF

J: TRBJ2-5
D: TRBD2
size: NA
V: TRBV19
DNA: TGTGCCAGTAGAGCAGCGGGATGGGAGACCCAGTACTTC
CDR3: CASRAAGWETQYF

J: TRBJ2-7
D: NA
size: NA
V: TRBV29-1
DNA: TGCAGCGTTGAACTGGCGTCGGACAGCTCCTACGAGCAGTACTTC
CDR3: CSVELASDSSYEQYF

J: TRBJ1-5
D: NA
size: NA
V: TRBV30
DNA: TGTGCCTGGAGTCTTGCAGGGCCCCAGCCCCAGCATTTT
CDR3: CAWSLAGPQPQHF

J: TRBJ1-5
D: NA
size: NA
V: TRBV28
DNA: TGTGCCAGCAGTTCCCGGAGAGAGCCCCAGCATTTT
CDR3: CASSSRREPQHF

J: TRBJ2-5
D: TRBD1
size: NA
V: TRBV18
DNA: TGTGCCAGCTCTCAAGGACAGGGAGAGACCCAGTACTTC
CDR3: CASSQGQGETQYF

J: TRBJ2-3
D: TRBD2
size: NA
V: TRBV28
DNA: TGTGCCAGCAGTTCATCCTATAGCGGGGGACCGCCGGATACGCAGTATTTT
CDR3: CASSSSYSGGPPDTQYF

J: TRBJ1-1
D: TRBD1
size: NA
V: TRBV28
DNA: TGTGCCAGCAGTACGGACAGGGCCACTGAAGCTTTCTTT
CDR3: CASSTDRATEAFF

J: TRBJ1-4
D: NA
size: NA
V: TRBV20-1
DNA: TGCAGTGCTAGGAATAGGGGACTGTTTTTT
CDR3: CSARNRGLFF

J: TRBJ2-1
D: TRBD2
size: NA
V: TRBV7-9
DNA: TGTGCCAGCAGCAGCGGGACTAGCCGCGGCAATGAGCAGTTCTTC
CDR3: CASSSGTSRGNEQFF

J: TRBJ2-7
D: NA
size: few
V: TRBV6-5
DNA: TGTGCCAGCAGTTACCTGGACACACTCTCCTACGAGCAGTACTTC
CDR3: CASSYLDTLSYEQYF

J: TRBJ2-2
D: TRBD1
size: NA
V: TRBV12-5
DNA: TGTGCTAGTGGGACAGGGGAGCGAGGGGAGCTGTTTTTT
CDR3: CASGTGERGELFF

J: TRBJ1-4
D: NA
size: NA
V: TRBV21-1
DNA: TGTGCCAGCAGCGCTATAGACAAGCTCAATAATGAAAAACTGTTTTTT
CDR3: CASSAIDKLNNEKLFF

J: TRBJ1-4
D: NA
size: NA
V: TRBV19
DNA: TGTGCCAGTAGTCCCCCGGGACATCGTGCGGCTAATGAAAAACTGTTTTTT
CDR3: CASSPPGHRAANEKLFF

J: TRBJ2-1
D: NA
size: many
V: TRBV14
DNA: TGTGCCAGCAGCCAAGATCGGGTTTACAATGAGCAGTTCTTC
CDR3: CASSQDRVYNEQFF

J: TRBJ1-1
D: NA
size: NA
V: TRBV18
DNA: TGTGCCAGCTCCGCGCGGAGCACTGAAGCTTTCTTT
CDR3: CASSARSTEAFF